A single sample is the source of the 26 T cell receptor beta chains below, sequenced in a study of T cell repertoires in cytomegalovirus infection. Using its own MiXCR run on the reads, TCRdb lists one record per CDR3 protein. This sample has 200,000 to 300,000 distinct CDR3 sequences, with roughly an eighth found just once. The sample was PBMCs. Source of these receptors: a human donor in good health (CMV status not recorded). Some clones in this sample may be carry-over from other donors' samples.

This clonotype was detected ten times or more. The genes are TRBV5-5 and TRBJ2-3; 8 bases are shared with TRBD2. There are 18 residues in the CDR3. Germline CDR1 is SGHKS and CDR2 is YYEKEE (reference sequence). The junction had 16 bases not matched to a gene; V was cut back by 3 bases and J by 4 bases. The DNA of the CDR3 is TGTGCCAGCAGCTGGAGTCCCGGAGGAAGCGGGGGATCAGATACGCAGTATTTT. This encodes CASSWSPGGSGGSDTQYF.

The table lists this clonotype with a few counts. V usage is TRBV5-4 and J usage is TRBJ2-1, with 9 bases identical to TRBD1. The J segment lost 4 bases and the V segment lost 3 bases, leaving 2 bases of the junction unmatched. This CDR3 region has 14 residues. Germline V gene data show CDR1 as SGHNT and CDR2 as YYREEE (reference sequence). In nucleotides, the CDR3 is TGTGCCAGCAGCTGGGGACAGGGTTACAATGAGCAGTTCTTC. This translates into CASSWGQGYNEQFF.

The chain couples TRBV20-1 to TRBJ1-2; TRBD1 aligns across 7 bases. Germline V gene lookup returns CDR1 DFQATT and CDR2 SNEGSKA (reference sequence). The CDR3 spans 15 residues. The ends lost 3 bases at V and 4 bases at J; junction bases unmatched: 11. The CDR3 here is CSASLLAQGSYGYTF. Here the CDR3 DNA reads TGCAGTGCTAGCCTTCTTGCACAGGGGAGCTATGGCTACACCTTC.

The chain has TRBV7-9 and TRBJ2-1, with 8 bases fitting TRBD1. J gave up 3 bases and V 2 bases, and 6 bases lay outside the gene matches. The CDR3 has 16 amino acids. The V gene's germline CDR1 is SEHNR and CDR2 FQNEAQ (reference sequence). In DNA, the CDR3 is TGTGCCAGCAGCTTATGGAGGGACAGGCTCTACAATGAGCAGTTCTTC. Protein sequence: CASSLWRDRLYNEQFF. Variable domain in full (rest from reference TRBV7-9 and TRBJ2-1): DTGVSQNPRHKITKRGQNVTFRCDPISEHNRLYWYRQTLGQGPEFLTYFQNEAQLEKSRLLSDRFSAERPKGSFSTLEIQRTEQGDSAMYLCASSLWRDRLYNEQFFGPGTRLTVL.

The chain uses TRBV29-1 and TRBJ1-1, with D perhaps matching TRBD1 (6 bases). CDR1 and CDR2 (germline): SQVTM, ANQGSEA. Trimming took off 6 bases at V and 2 bases at J, with 10 bases between the two ends. CDR3 length: 12 amino acids. The CDR3 coding sequence is TGCAGCGTAAGACAGGTCAACACTGAAGCTTTCTTT. As protein: CSVRQVNTEAFF.

This clonotype has ten or more counts. The V call is TRBV4-1, the J call TRBJ1-5; the D gene is possibly TRBD1 (5 bases). CDR1 MGHRA and CDR2 YSYEKL come from the germline V gene. This CDR3 is built from 15 residues. The V end lost 6 bases, the J end lost 7 bases, and 19 bases lay between the germline ends. This CDR3 reads CASRGEAGNQQPQHF. In nucleotides, the CDR3 is TGCGCCAGCAGGGGGGAAGCGGGAAACCAGCAGCCCCAGCATTTT.

The rearrangement joins TRBV6-6 to TRBJ2-7; 7 nucleotides line up with TRBD2. The length of the CDR3 is 15 residues. The J segment lost 1 base and the V segment lost 2 bases, leaving 5 bases of the junction unmatched. From germline, CDR1 is MNHNY and CDR2 SVGAGI (reference sequence). CDR3 sequence: CASSYEAGNSYEQYF. The CDR3 nucleotides read TGTGCCAGCAGTTACGAAGCGGGAAATTCCTACGAGCAGTACTTC.

This clonotype has ten or more counts. The chain combines TRBV28 with TRBJ1-5; TRBD1 might be the D (6 bases). The germline CDR1 and CDR2 sequences are MDHEN and SYDVKM. V lost 3 bases to trimming and J lost 4 bases, with 13 bases between them. The CDR3 spans 15 residues. CDR3 DNA: TGTGCCAGCAGTTTCTACAGGGATTGGAATCAGCCCCAGCATTTT. Its translation is CASSFYRDWNQPQHF.

This clonotype was counted between two and nine times. The rearrangement uses TRBV6-6 and TRBJ1-5; D is perhaps TRBD1 (6 bases). V was pared by 5 bases and J by 6 bases, with 14 bases between. The germline CDR1 and CDR2 sequences are MNHNY and SVGAGI (reference sequence). This CDR3 spans 14 amino acids. CDR3 protein: CASSTTGPGQPQHF. The CDR3 nucleotides read TGTGCCAGCAGTACTACAGGGCCGGGTCAGCCCCAGCATTTT.

This clonotype was observed at least ten times. The rearrangement joins TRBV5-1 to TRBJ2-3; D might be TRBD1 (6 bases). V gave up 0 bases and J gave up 0 bases, with 14 bases separating them. The CDR3 is 17 amino acids. From germline, CDR1 is SGHRS and CDR2 YFSETQ. CDR3 nucleotides: TGCGCCAGCAGCTTGGGCAGGGGCCTGGCTAGCACAGATACGCAGTATTTT. Protein sequence: CASSLGRGLASTDTQYF. The full variable domain, its missing parts supplied by reference TRBV5-1 and TRBJ2-3, is KAGVTQTPRYLIKTRGQQVTLSCSPISGHRSVSWYQQTPGQGLQFLFEYFSETQRNKGNFPGRFSGRQFSNSRSEMNVSTLELGDSALYLCASSLGRGLASTDTQYFGPGTRLTVL.

This clonotype was seen at least ten times. The V call is TRBV7-9, the J call TRBJ2-5; 8 bases are shared with TRBD1. CDR1 and CDR2 from the germline V gene are SEHNR and FQNEAQ (reference sequence). This CDR3 has 16 residues. The V gene end was trimmed by 5 bases and the J gene end by 1 base; junction bases not matched to a gene: 9. CDR3 in amino acids: CASSTRTGSSQETQYF. In DNA, the CDR3 is TGTGCCAGCAGCACCAGGACAGGGTCTTCCCAAGAGACCCAGTACTTC. Together with reference TRBV7-9 and TRBJ2-5, the CDR3 gives the full variable domain: DTGVSQNPRHKITKRGQNVTFRCDPISEHNRLYWYRQTLGQGPEFLTYFQNEAQLEKSRLLSDRFSAERPKGSFSTLEIQRTEQGDSAMYLCASSTRTGSSQETQYFGPGTRLLVL.

This clonotype has more than one count but fewer than ten. The chain links TRBV29-1 to TRBJ1-4; tentative D call: TRBD1 (5 bases). Germline loops: CDR1 SQVTM, CDR2 ANQGSEA. The germline V and J ends were trimmed by 0 bases and 14 bases, with 13 bases remaining between them. This CDR3 has 12 amino acids. CDR3 amino acids: CSVEDRRGGLFF. Written as DNA, the CDR3 is TGCAGCGTTGAAGATCGGAGGGGAGGCCTGTTTTTT.

Many counts were recorded for this clonotype. This chain uses TRBV7-8 with TRBJ2-2; D might be TRBD1 (5 bases). There are 18 residues in the CDR3. Germline assignment: CDR1 SGHVS and CDR2 FQNEAQ. The ends were cut back, 5 bases at V and 0 bases at J, with 19 bases in the middle. CDR3 bases: TGTGCCAGCAGCCCCACGAAGATCAGGGCAACGAACACCGGGGAGCTGTTTTTT. This gives the protein CASSPTKIRATNTGELFF.

This clonotype was observed at least ten times. CDR3 amino acids: CASRDPRSSTDTQYF. CDR3 DNA: TGTGCCTCGAGGGACCCACGCTCTAGCACAGATACGCAGTATTTT. V and J are TRBV10-3 and TRBJ2-3; D may be TRBD1 or TRBD2 (5 bases each). From germline, CDR1 is ENHRY and CDR2 SYGVKD. The CDR3 consists of 15 residues. The V end lost 11 bases, the J end lost 0 bases, and 18 bases lay between the germline ends.

The chain couples TRBV10-2 to TRBJ2-7, with unresolved D. The length of the CDR3 is 12 residues. V was shortened by 6 bases and J by 7 bases, with 13 bases between the two germline ends. The germline V gene has CDR1 WSHSY and CDR2 SAAADI. The DNA of the CDR3 is TGCGCCAGCAGCCCGATCGACGGGGAGCAGTACTTC. Translated, it gives CASSPIDGEQYF.

This clonotype was seen more than once but under ten times. The V gene is TRBV20-1, the J gene TRBJ2-1; 16 bases are shared with TRBD2. Unmatched junction bases numbered 4, after V lost 3 bases and J lost 8 bases. Germline V gives CDR1 DFQATT, CDR2 SNEGSKA (reference sequence). The CDR3 is 15 residues long. The CDR3 DNA follows: TGCAGTGCTAGGGGACTAGCGGGGGGGACGGATGAGCAGTTCTTC. Its translation is CSARGLAGGTDEQFF.

There are many counts of this clonotype. The chain combines TRBV4-3 with TRBJ2-3; no reliable D call. Trimming cost V 3 bases and J 8 bases, with 12 bases left between them. The CDR3 is 13 residues long. CDR1 is LGHNA, CDR2 YSLEER, per germline. DNA of the CDR3: TGCGCCAGCAGCCACCTATTGGGAAGTACGCAGTATTTT. Translated: CASSHLLGSTQYF.

The chain employs TRBV20-1 and TRBJ2-7; the match to TRBD2 covers 7 bases. Germline V CDR1 and CDR2: DFQATT, SNEGSKA (reference sequence). This CDR3 has 16 residues. Germline trimming cut 0 bases from V and 4 bases from J; bases unmatched to any gene: 12. In DNA, the CDR3 is TGCAGTGCTAGAGAGACGGGTGGCGGGGGACGGTACGAGCAGTACTTC. Protein sequence: CSARETGGGGRYEQYF.

This clonotype was seen at least ten times. The chain combines TRBV24-1 with TRBJ2-3; 8 bases line up with TRBD2. The V and J ends lost 7 bases and 6 bases, in that order; junction bases with no gene match: 14. CDR3 size: 16 residues. Germline V CDR1 and CDR2: KGHDR, SFDVKD. The CDR3 here is CATSRAKAGVSDTQYF. CDR3 bases: TGTGCCACCAGCAGAGCTAAAGCGGGAGTATCGGATACGCAGTATTTT.

The rearrangement uses TRBV2 and TRBJ1-5; tentative D call: TRBD1 (6 bases). Germline-derived CDR1 and CDR2 are SNHLY and FYNNEI. This CDR3 is 13 amino acids long. V lost 6 bases to trimming and J lost 9 bases, with 15 bases between them. CDR3 nucleotides: TGTGCCAGCAGAGCAACAGGGAATGGGCCCCAGCATTTT. This codes for CASRATGNGPQHF.

The genes are TRBV7-9 and TRBJ1-4; D not certain. Trimming took off 0 bases at V and 5 bases at J, with 10 bases between the two ends. The CDR3 totals 15 residues. Germline CDR1 SEHNR, CDR2 FQNEAQ (reference sequence). The CDR3 region is CASSLAPGPNEKLFF. DNA for the CDR3: TGTGCCAGCAGCTTAGCACCGGGTCCAAATGAAAAACTGTTTTTT.

The gene calls are TRBV6-2 or TRBV6-3 and TRBJ2-5; possibly TRBD2 for D (5 bases). This CDR3 contains 14 residues. The V end was cut by 6 bases, the J end by 2 bases, with 13 bases between. The V gene's germline CDR1 is MNHEY and CDR2 SVGEGT. The CDR3 is CASSSDSRQETQYF. In DNA, the CDR3 is TGTGCCAGCAGCTCGGACTCGAGACAAGAGACCCAGTACTTC.

This clonotype was detected many times. The chain combines TRBV7-2 with TRBJ1-5, with D unclear. Germline CDR1 SGHTA, CDR2 FQGNSA. The V end was cut by 6 bases, the J end by 0 bases, with 6 bases between. The CDR3 length is 13 residues. CDR3 sequence reads: CASRRDSNQPQHF. CDR3 sequence (DNA): TGTGCCAGCAGGAGAGATAGCAATCAGCCCCAGCATTTT.

This clonotype was seen many times. The chain has TRBV20-1 and TRBJ1-5, with D possibly being TRBD1 (5 bases). V lost 3 bases and J lost 0, with 9 bases in between. This CDR3 is built from 14 residues. Germline V gene lookup returns CDR1 DFQATT and CDR2 SNEGSKA (reference sequence). CDR3 coding DNA: TGCAGTGCTAGGAAGGACAATAGCAATCAGCCCCAGCATTTT. This sequence encodes CSARKDNSNQPQHF.

This clonotype occurred many times. The chain carries TRBV7-9 and TRBJ2-3; TRBD1 is a possible D gene (5 bases). The CDR3 is made up of 14 amino acids. V was cut by 4 bases and J by 4 bases, with 12 bases left in between. From germline, CDR1 is SEHNR and CDR2 FQNEAQ (reference sequence). CDR3 sequence reads: CASSSQGAPDTQYF. The CDR3 DNA reads as TGTGCCAGCAGCTCCCAAGGGGCCCCAGATACGCAGTATTTT.

The gene calls are TRBV19 and TRBJ2-2; D gene ambiguous. Trimming left V 7 bases short and J 4 bases short, with 7 bases between. Germline lookup yields CDR1 LNHDA and CDR2 SQIVND (reference sequence). The CDR3 is 12 amino acids. CDR3 nucleotide sequence: TGTGCCAGTAATGAATTCACCGGGGAGCTGTTTTTT. Residues: CASNEFTGELFF. Drawing the rest from reference TRBV19 and TRBJ2-2, the complete variable domain is DGGITQSPKYLFRKEGQNVTLSCEQNLNHDAMYWYRQDPGQGLRLIYYSQIVNDFQKGDIAEGYSVSREKKESFPLTVTSAQKNPTAFYLCASNEFTGELFFGEGSRLTVL.